Following are 13 T cell receptor beta chains from one sample sequenced in a study of blood T cell repertoires in COVID-19. Profiling relied on immunoSEQ multiplex PCR, and the TCRdb table lists in-frame clones only, not all of them. The sample yields about 120,000 clones, roughly four fifths seen once. Sequencing used peripheral blood. These receptors were obtained from a human donor in a cohort sampled during active COVID-19.

The chain couples TRBV24-1 to TRBJ2-1; no clear D gene. The germline V and J ends were trimmed by 7 bases and 6 bases, with 9 bases remaining between them. This CDR3 has 12 amino acids. Germline CDR1 is KGHDR and CDR2 is SFDVKD. The CDR3 protein is CATSPGFNEQFF. DNA for the CDR3: TGTGCCACCAGCCCCGGGTTCAATGAGCAGTTCTTC.

V is TRBV5-5 and J is TRBJ2-5, with D hard to call. Germline CDR1 reads SGHKS; CDR2 reads YYEKEE (reference sequence). The CDR3 runs 15 residues. The ends were cut back, 4 bases at V and 5 bases at J, with 18 bases in the middle. This CDR3 reads CASSLDLTPRETQYF. In DNA form, the CDR3 reads TGTGCCAGCAGCCTGGACCTGACTCCCCGGGAGACCCAGTACTTC.

The rearrangement links TRBV10-3 to TRBJ2-5, with TRBD1 matching 8 bases. Germline V gene lookup returns CDR1 ENHRY and CDR2 SYGVKD. The junction had 2 bases not matched to a gene; V was cut back by 4 bases and J by 1 base. The CDR3 is 14 residues long. CDR3: CAISGGQAQETQYF. In DNA form, the CDR3 reads TGTGCCATCAGTGGGGGACAGGCCCAAGAGACCCAGTACTTC.

This clone has only a few counts. V and J are TRBV7-2 and TRBJ2-7, with TRBD2 matching over 10 bases. Germline CDR1 and CDR2: SGHTA and FQGNSA. The J segment lost 5 bases and the V segment lost 5 bases, leaving 12 bases of the junction unmatched. The CDR3 is 16 residues long. The CDR3 nucleotides read TGTGCCAGCAGCGCCGGACTAGCGGCTGCACGTCACGAGCAGTACTTC. Translating it yields CASSAGLAAARHEQYF.

This clone occurred a few times. The chain has TRBV4-1 and TRBJ1-5, with a tentative D call TRBD1 (5 bases). From germline, CDR1 is MGHRA and CDR2 YSYEKL. This CDR3 spans 15 amino acids. V was cut by 2 bases and J by 4 bases, with 12 bases left in between. The CDR3 nucleotides read TGCGCCAGCAGCCAATCAGGGAAGGGAAATCAGCCCCAGCATTTT. Translated: CASSQSGKGNQPQHF.

The chain joins TRBV19 to TRBJ2-3; 8 bases align to TRBD2. Trimming removed 6 bases from V and 4 bases from J; junction bases left unmatched: 6. CDR3 length: 14 amino acids. CDR1 LNHDA and CDR2 SQIVND come from the germline V gene (reference sequence). The CDR3 reads CASSLLADSDTQYF. In DNA form, the CDR3 reads TGTGCCAGTAGCCTACTAGCGGACTCAGATACGCAGTATTTT.

The chain combines TRBV20-1 with TRBJ1-2, with a possible D match to TRBD1 (6 bases). With 3 bases removed from V and 5 bases from J, the gap between germline ends came to 16 bases. The CDR3 totals 14 residues. Germline CDR1 DFQATT, CDR2 SNEGSKA (reference sequence). As DNA, the CDR3 is TGCAGTGCTAGTAAGGGACACGGATCGTATGGCTACACCTTC. This sequence encodes CSASKGHGSYGYTF.

This chain joins TRBV6-2 or TRBV6-3 and TRBJ2-3; 10 bases map to TRBD2. Unmatched junction bases numbered 8, after V lost 2 bases and J lost 3 bases. Germline V lookup: CDR1 MNHEY, CDR2 SVGEGT. The CDR3 loop spans 17 amino acids. CDR3 residues: CASSYGLAGGITDTQYF. CDR3 DNA: TGTGCCAGCAGTTACGGATTAGCGGGGGGCATAACAGATACGCAGTATTTT.

V usage is TRBV7-9 and J usage is TRBJ1-2; D gene ambiguous. Germline values: CDR1 SEHNR, CDR2 FQNEAQ (reference sequence). The CDR3 consists of 14 residues. V lost 0 bases, J lost 4 bases, and 9 bases lay in between. CDR3 sequence: CASSLAGGRYGYTF. In DNA form, the CDR3 reads TGTGCCAGCAGCTTAGCTGGAGGGCGCTATGGCTACACCTTC.

The chain combines TRBV5-4 with TRBJ1-4; D might be TRBD1 (6 bases). Germline values: CDR1 SGHNT, CDR2 YYREEE (reference sequence). The V and J ends lost 4 bases and 5 bases respectively, with 12 bases between them. CDR3 length equals 14 residues. CDR3 coding DNA: TGTGCCAGCAGCACGCGTACAGGGAATGAAAAACTGTTTTTT. Translating gives CASSTRTGNEKLFF.

The chain employs TRBV4-1 and TRBJ2-5; tentative D call: TRBD2 (6 bases). The V gene lost 3 bases and the J gene lost 2 bases, with 19 bases spanning the gap. Per germline, CDR1 MGHRA and CDR2 YSYEKL. This CDR3 is 17 amino acids long. CDR3 coding DNA: TGCGCCAGCAGCCACGTTTGGCCCCGGGGGAATCAAGAGACCCAGTACTTC. Amino acid sequence: CASSHVWPRGNQETQYF.

The V and J genes are TRBV27 and TRBJ2-5; D is possibly TRBD1 (5 bases). The CDR3 runs to 12 residues. CDR1 is MNHEY, CDR2 SMNVEV, per germline (reference sequence). The V gene lost 3 bases and the J gene lost 5 bases, with 7 bases spanning the gap. In DNA, the CDR3 is TGTGCCAGCAGTTTTTGGGGCGAGACCCAGTACTTC. This sequence encodes CASSFWGETQYF.

This clone was detected a few times. The V and J genes are TRBV5-4 and TRBJ2-7; the match to TRBD1 covers 8 bases. CDR3 size: 15 residues. Germline assignment: CDR1 SGHNT and CDR2 YYREEE (reference sequence). V dropped 1 base and J dropped 6; count of bases not matched to a gene: 9. The CDR3 region is CASSLPYLTGAEQYF. CDR3 nucleotides: TGTGCCAGCAGCTTGCCTTACCTGACAGGGGCCGAGCAGTACTTC. Together with reference TRBV5-4 and TRBJ2-7, the CDR3 gives the full variable domain: ETGVTQSPTHLIKTRGQQVTLRCSSQSGHNTVSWYQQALGQGPQFIFQYYREEENGRGNFPPRFSGLQFPNYSSELNVNALELDDSALYLCASSLPYLTGAEQYFGPGTRLTVT.